These T cell receptor beta chains were read from a single sample in a study of response to subunit inactivated influenza vaccine. TCRdb independently ran MiXCR on the RT-PCR reads; one entry per CDR3 protein. The sample shows hundreds of thousands of distinct CDR3 sequences, roughly 15% of them seen only once. Sequenced here: PBMCs from blood, sampled 14 to 15 days before vaccination. The receptors were sampled from a man aged 50 or older who received an inactivated influenza vaccine. Each CDR3 is given with its conserved first and last residue. Fields, in order: clone size, J gene, D gene, V gene, CDR3 protein. The D gene is left open where the match is weak. Clone size, where shown, is once, few, many, or a class for clones that have expanded.

few | TRBJ2-2 | TRBD2 | TRBV24-1 | CATSDLAGGGTGELFF
many | TRBJ2-2 | TRBD1 | TRBV10-3 | CAAGQGQRTGELFF
- | TRBJ2-7 | - | TRBV30 | CAWSGTLGEQYF
many | TRBJ2-7 | TRBD1 | TRBV4-2 | CASSQDHRTGRYEQYF
many | TRBJ1-1 | - | TRBV12-3/TRBV12-4 | CASSLTVMNTEAFF
few | TRBJ2-5 | - | TRBV4-2 | CASSQDLASFETQYF
- | TRBJ2-1 | TRBD2 | TRBV27 | CASRPIAGGLYNEQFF
- | TRBJ2-1 | TRBD2 | TRBV12-3/TRBV12-4 | CASSFFKGREKENEQFF
many | TRBJ2-1 | - | TRBV20-1 | CSASLVGNEQFF
few | TRBJ2-1 | - | TRBV6-2/TRBV6-3 | CASSLTLAVEQFF
- | TRBJ2-3 | TRBD2 | TRBV28 | CASSSPGLAESTDTQYF
- | TRBJ1-5 | - | TRBV2 | CASSGQGKYQPQHF
few | TRBJ1-2 | - | TRBV20-1 | CSAREGNTNYGYTF
- | TRBJ2-3 | TRBD2 | TRBV5-6 | CASIPGGQTFTDTQYF
many | TRBJ1-6 | - | TRBV20-1 | CSARGLSNSPLHF
- | TRBJ1-1 | - | TRBV4-3 | CASSQVETPNTEAFF
few | TRBJ2-2 | TRBD1 | TRBV27 | CASRGGGRGELFF
few | TRBJ2-1 | TRBD1 | TRBV10-3 | CAISSQGDAYNEQFF
many | TRBJ2-7 | - | TRBV3-1 | CASSPTPVYTYEQYF
few | TRBJ2-7 | TRBD1 | TRBV29-1 | CSARTGPNEQYF
many | TRBJ2-1 | TRBD2 | TRBV19 | CASSPGLAYNEQFF
- | TRBJ2-7 | - | TRBV12-3/TRBV12-4 | CASSLTTLAYEQYF
few | TRBJ2-1 | - | TRBV9 | CASSVSTGPNNEQFF
few | TRBJ2-7 | - | TRBV12-3/TRBV12-4 | CASKWGVNEQYF
- | TRBJ1-2 | - | TRBV12-5 | CASGLTGKRGYTF
- | TRBJ2-4 | TRBD1 | TRBV14 | CASSSTGGNIQYF
many | TRBJ1-1 | TRBD1 | TRBV11-2 | CASSPWTGGTNTEAFF
many | TRBJ2-3 | TRBD2 | TRBV25-1 | CASSPSGGATDTQYF
- | TRBJ2-3 | TRBD2 | TRBV5-1 | CASSQRGSRSDTQYF
few | TRBJ2-5 | TRBD1 | TRBV7-2 | CASRETGGRETQYF
- | TRBJ1-4 | - | TRBV15 | CATSIDRTNEKLFF
- | TRBJ1-2 | - | TRBV12-3/TRBV12-4 | CASSFIQGGTGYTF
few | TRBJ2-5 | TRBD1 | TRBV29-1 | CSVHRDRGRKETQYF
- | TRBJ2-1 | TRBD2 | TRBV3-1 | CASSQDIGTSGRSEQFF
- | TRBJ2-7 | TRBD1 | TRBV28 | CASIDRGRYEQYF
few | TRBJ2-5 | - | TRBV11-2 | CASSPGRLGQETQYF
- | TRBJ1-6 | - | TRBV20-1 | CSARDFRLGDSPLHF
few | TRBJ2-1 | TRBD2 | TRBV5-1 | CASSRLAGETEQFF
- | TRBJ2-1 | - | TRBV7-9 | CASSRCWEQFF
- | TRBJ2-5 | - | TRBV3-1 | CASSQAGSSETQYF
- | TRBJ1-5 | - | TRBV28 | CASSQQGIFQPQHF
many | TRBJ2-1 | TRBD2 | TRBV5-1 | CASSGTTSGSYNEQFF
few | TRBJ2-1 | - | TRBV5-1 | CASSLGEGVRNEQFF
many | TRBJ2-1 | TRBD2 | TRBV12-3/TRBV12-4 | CASSLLGGGYNEQFF
- | TRBJ2-1 | - | TRBV12-3/TRBV12-4 | CASSQPRGEQFF
few | TRBJ1-4 | - | TRBV20-1 | CSATDRTTNEKLFF
few | TRBJ1-6 | - | TRBV18 | CASSPGTLGSPLHF
- | TRBJ1-4 | - | TRBV7-2 | CASSSYGATNEKLFF
- | TRBJ2-1 | TRBD2 | TRBV11-2 | CASSLEASGVSYNEQFF
few | TRBJ2-1 | - | TRBV7-9 | CASSRTSLTTYNEQFF
- | TRBJ2-1 | TRBD2 | TRBV6-5 | CASKTSAARLDEQFF
few | TRBJ2-5 | - | TRBV20-1 | CSARNSLLQETQYF